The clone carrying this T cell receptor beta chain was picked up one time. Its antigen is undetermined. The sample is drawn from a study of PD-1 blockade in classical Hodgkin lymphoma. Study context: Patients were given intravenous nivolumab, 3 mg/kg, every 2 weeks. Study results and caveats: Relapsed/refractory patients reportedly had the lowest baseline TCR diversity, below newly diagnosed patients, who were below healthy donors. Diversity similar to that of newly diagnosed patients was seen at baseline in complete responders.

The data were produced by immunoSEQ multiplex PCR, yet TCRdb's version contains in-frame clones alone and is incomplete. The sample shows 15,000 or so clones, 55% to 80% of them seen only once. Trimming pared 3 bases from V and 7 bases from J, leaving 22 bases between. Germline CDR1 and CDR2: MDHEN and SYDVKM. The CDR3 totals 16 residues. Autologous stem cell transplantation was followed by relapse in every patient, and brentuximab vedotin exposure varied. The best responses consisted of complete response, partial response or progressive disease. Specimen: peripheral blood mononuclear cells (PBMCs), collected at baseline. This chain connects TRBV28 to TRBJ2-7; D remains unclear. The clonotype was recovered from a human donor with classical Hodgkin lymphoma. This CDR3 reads CASSFIAETPSREQYF. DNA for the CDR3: TGTGCCAGCAGTTTTATCGCAGAGACACCCAGTCGTGAGCAGTACTTC.